The T cell receptor beta chain described here comes from a study of post-analysis software for immune sequencing data. Regarding the study as a whole: In patients, TRBV5-6, TRBV5-1 and TRBV20-1 belonged to five TRBV segments found more frequently than in controls. Samples prepared in the same batch strongly co-clustered by F measure. Normalized Chao1 diversity in multiple sclerosis patients fell significantly below that of controls.

The authors incorporated unique molecular identifiers into the TCR beta cDNA libraries. TCRdb fed the PCR reads into MiXCR, producing one record per CDR3 protein. In the table there are roughly 800,000 distinct CDR3 sequences, roughly 50% of which are singletons. Germline V gene sequence: CDR1 SQVTM, CDR2 ANQGSEA. V was cut by 5 bases and J by 6 bases, with 20 bases left in between. This CDR3 region has 15 residues. In regard to this clonotype: Antigen specificity is unknown.

The clonotype originates from a girl aged 5 to 17 with multiple sclerosis. Source material: blood. The chain recombines TRBV29-1 with TRBJ2-1, with D maybe TRBD1 (6 bases). CDR3 sequence: CSVSRDTPDLNEQFF. The CDR3 nucleotides are TGCAGCGTTAGCCGGGACACCCCCGACCTCAATGAGCAGTTCTTC.